A single count supports the clone carrying this TCR beta chain. How the authors handled the data: Reference gene primers were amplified, and this amplification served to estimate nucleated cell counts. The table came from immunoSEQ multiplex PCR; TCRdb's copy has only in-frame clones and leaves some out. D and trimming were read from the DNA, whereas the V and J calls and clone size are those reported in that table. The sample holds about 89,000 clones, about 80% seen once. The sample comes from a study of blood T cell repertoires in COVID-19. About the research overall: Samples came from the United States, Italy and Spain, spanning acute and convalescent COVID-19. Sources were T cells, B-cell-depleted T cells, or PBMCs; the material itself was cDNA or gDNA.

CDR3 size: 16 residues. CDR1 is SGHTA and CDR2 is FQGNSA in the germline V gene. V shed 5 bases and J 3 bases; nucleotides not matched to a gene: 10. Sequenced sample: peripheral blood. The TCR was taken from a woman aged 80 or over with acute or convalescent COVID-19. The chain recombines TRBV7-2 with TRBJ2-1; 7 positions agree with TRBD2. The CDR3 spells CASSGRTSESYNEQFF. The CDR3 bases are TGTGCCAGCAGCGGAAGAACTAGCGAGAGCTACAATGAGCAGTTCTTC.